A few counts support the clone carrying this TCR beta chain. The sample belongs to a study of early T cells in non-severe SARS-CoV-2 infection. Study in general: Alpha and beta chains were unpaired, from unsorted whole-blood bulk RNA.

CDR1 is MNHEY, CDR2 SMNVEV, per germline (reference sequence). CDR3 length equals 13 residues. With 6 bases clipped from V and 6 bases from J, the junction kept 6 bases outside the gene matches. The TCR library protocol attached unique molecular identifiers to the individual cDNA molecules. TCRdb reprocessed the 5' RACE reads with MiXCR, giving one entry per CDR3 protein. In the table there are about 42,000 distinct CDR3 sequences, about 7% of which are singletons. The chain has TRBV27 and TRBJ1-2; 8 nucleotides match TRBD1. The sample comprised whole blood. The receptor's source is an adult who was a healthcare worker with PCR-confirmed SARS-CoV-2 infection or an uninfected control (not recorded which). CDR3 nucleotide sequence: TGTGCCAGCAGAGGAGACAGGGGCAATGGCTACACCTTC. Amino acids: CASRGDRGNGYTF.